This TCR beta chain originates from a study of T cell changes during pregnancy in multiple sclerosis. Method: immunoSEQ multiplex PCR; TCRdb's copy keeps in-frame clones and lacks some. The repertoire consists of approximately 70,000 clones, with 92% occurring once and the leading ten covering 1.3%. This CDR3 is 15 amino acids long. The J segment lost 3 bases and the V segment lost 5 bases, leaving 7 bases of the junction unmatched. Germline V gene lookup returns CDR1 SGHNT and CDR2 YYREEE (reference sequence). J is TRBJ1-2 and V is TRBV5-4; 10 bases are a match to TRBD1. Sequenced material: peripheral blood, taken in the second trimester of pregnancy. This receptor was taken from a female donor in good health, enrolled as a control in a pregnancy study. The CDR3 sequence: CASSPYGTGDYGYTF. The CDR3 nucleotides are TGTGCCAGCAGTCCCTATGGGACAGGGGACTATGGCTACACCTTC.